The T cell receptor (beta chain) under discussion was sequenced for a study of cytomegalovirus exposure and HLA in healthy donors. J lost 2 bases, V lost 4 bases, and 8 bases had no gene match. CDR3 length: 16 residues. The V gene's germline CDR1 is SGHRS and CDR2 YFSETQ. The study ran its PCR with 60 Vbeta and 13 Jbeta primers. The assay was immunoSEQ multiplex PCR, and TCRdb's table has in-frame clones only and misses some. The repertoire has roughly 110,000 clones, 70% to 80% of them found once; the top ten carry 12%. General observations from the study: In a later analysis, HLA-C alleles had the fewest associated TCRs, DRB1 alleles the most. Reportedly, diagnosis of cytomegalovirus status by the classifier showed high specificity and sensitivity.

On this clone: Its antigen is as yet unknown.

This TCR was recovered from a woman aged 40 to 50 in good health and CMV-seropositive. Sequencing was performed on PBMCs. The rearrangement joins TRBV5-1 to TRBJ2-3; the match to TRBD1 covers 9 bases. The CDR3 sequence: CASSPGTGSHTDTQYF. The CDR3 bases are TGCGCCAGCAGCCCGGGGACAGGGAGCCACACAGATACGCAGTATTTT.